The sample holds one count of the clone carrying this TCR beta chain. The data derive from a study of blood T cell repertoires in COVID-19. Looking at the study overall: The study drew acute and convalescent COVID-19 samples from the United States, Italy and Spain. Sample material is recorded as cDNA or gDNA derived from T cells, B-cell-depleted T cells, or PBMCs.

The V gene lost 3 bases and the J gene lost 2 bases, with 7 bases spanning the gap. Germline CDR1 and CDR2: LGHNA and YSLEER. The CDR3 has 13 residues. Per the authors' pipeline: By means of reference gene primer amplification, nucleated cell counts were estimated. Sequencing was performed with immunoSEQ multiplex PCR; in TCRdb, only in-frame clones are kept and a portion is missing. V and J calls plus clone size are reproduced from that table; the DNA served to infer D and trimming. This sample has some 80,000 clones, with under 80% found just once. V is TRBV4-3 and J is TRBJ2-5, with D uncertain. The sequencing input was peripheral blood. This TCR was sampled from an elderly woman with active or convalescent COVID-19. The CDR3 reads CASSQVVQETQYF. The CDR3 coding sequence is TGCGCCAGCAGCCAGGTAGTTCAAGAGACCCAGTACTTC.